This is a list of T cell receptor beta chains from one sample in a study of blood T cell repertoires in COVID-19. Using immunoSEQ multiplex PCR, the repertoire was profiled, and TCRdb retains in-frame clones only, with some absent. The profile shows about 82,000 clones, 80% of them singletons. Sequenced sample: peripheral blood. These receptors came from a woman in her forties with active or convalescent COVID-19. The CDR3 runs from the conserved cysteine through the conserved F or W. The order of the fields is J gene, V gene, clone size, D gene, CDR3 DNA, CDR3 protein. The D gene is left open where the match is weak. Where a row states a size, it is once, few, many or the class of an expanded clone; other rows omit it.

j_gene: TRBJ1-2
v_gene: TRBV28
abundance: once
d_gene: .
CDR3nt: TGTGCCAACCGGATCCAGGGTATCTACACCTTC
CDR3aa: CANRIQGIYTF

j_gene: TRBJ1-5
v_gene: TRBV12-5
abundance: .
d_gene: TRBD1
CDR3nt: TGTGCTAGTGGTTGGGGACAGCCTAATCAGCCCCAGCATTTT
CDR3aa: CASGWGQPNQPQHF

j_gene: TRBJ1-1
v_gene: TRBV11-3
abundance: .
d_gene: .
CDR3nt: TGTGCCAGCAGCTTACTCCAGGCTGAAGCTTTCTTT
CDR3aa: CASSLLQAEAFF

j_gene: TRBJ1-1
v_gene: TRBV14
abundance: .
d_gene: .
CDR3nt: TGTGCCAGCAGTCCAACTCAAAGCCTTATGAACACTGAAGCTTTCTTT
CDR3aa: CASSPTQSLMNTEAFF

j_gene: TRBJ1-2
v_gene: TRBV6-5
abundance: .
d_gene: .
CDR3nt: TGTGCCAGCAGGATGTGGGCCTATGGCTACACCTTC
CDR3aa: CASRMWAYGYTF

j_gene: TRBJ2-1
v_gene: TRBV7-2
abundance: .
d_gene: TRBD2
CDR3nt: TGTGCCAGCAGCTTGGCGGGAGCTCTTCTGAATGAGCAGTTCTTC
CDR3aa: CASSLAGALLNEQFF

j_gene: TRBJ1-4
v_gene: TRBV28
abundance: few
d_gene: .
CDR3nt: TGTGCCAGCAGTTTGACAGCCCTCCAGATTGGAAAACTGTTTTTT
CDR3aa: CASSLTALQIGKLFF

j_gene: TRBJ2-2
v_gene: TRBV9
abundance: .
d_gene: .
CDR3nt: TGTGCCAGCACTCCCAGGGCCCACACCGGGGAGCTGTTTTTT
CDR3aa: CASTPRAHTGELFF

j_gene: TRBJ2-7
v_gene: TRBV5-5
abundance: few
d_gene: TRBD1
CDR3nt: TGTGCCAGCAGCCCGGTCCCCGGGACAGGCTTCTACGAGCAGTACTTC
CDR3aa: CASSPVPGTGFYEQYF

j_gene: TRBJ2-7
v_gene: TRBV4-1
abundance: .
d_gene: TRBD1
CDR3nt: TGCGCCAGCAGCCCCCTGACAGGGCGGGAGCAGTACTTC
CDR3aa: CASSPLTGREQYF

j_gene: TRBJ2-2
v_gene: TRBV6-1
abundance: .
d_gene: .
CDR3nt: TGTGCCAGCAGTGAAGCGATAGACACCGGGGAGCTGTTTTTT
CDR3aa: CASSEAIDTGELFF

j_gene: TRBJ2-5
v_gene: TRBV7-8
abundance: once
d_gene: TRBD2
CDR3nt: TGTGCCACCGGGGGGACCTTGCAGCTACAGCGGATGACCCAGTACTTC
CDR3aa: CATGGTLQLQRMTQYF

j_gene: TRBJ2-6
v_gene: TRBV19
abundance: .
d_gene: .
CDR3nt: TGTGCCAGTAGTATCCTTGGGGGGAATGGGGCCAACGTCCTGACTTTC
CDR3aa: CASSILGGNGANVLTF

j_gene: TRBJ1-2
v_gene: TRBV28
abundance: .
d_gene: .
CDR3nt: TGTGCCAGCAGTCCCCCCTCAGGCAACTATGGCTACACCTTC
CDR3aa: CASSPPSGNYGYTF

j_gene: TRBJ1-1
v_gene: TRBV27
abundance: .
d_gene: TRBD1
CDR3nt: TGTGCCAGCAGGTCCCCCGGACAGGGAGGACACACTGAAGCTTTCTTT
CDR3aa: CASRSPGQGGHTEAFF

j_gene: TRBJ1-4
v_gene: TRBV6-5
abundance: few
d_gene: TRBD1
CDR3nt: TGTGCCAGCAGCCGACAGGGGGCGGGTGAAAAACTGTTTTTT
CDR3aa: CASSRQGAGEKLFF

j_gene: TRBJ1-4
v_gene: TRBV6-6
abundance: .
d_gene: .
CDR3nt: TGTGCCAGCAGCTACCCGGAGGCGAGGGAAAAACTGTTTTTT
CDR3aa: CASSYPEAREKLFF

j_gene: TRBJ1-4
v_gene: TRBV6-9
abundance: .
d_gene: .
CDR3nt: TGTGCCAGCAGTTTATACGGGGGATTGGTTGAAAAACTGTTTTTT
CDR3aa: CASSLYGGLVEKLFF

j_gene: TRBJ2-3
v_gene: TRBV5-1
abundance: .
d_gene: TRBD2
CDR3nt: TGCGCCAGCAGCTTGGCCGTGACTAGCGGGAGACTAGATACGCAGTATTTT
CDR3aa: CASSLAVTSGRLDTQYF

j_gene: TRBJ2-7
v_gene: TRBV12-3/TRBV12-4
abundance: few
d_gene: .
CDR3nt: TGTGCCAGCAGCCGCGGGCCCTACGAGCAGTACTTC
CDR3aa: CASSRGPYEQYF

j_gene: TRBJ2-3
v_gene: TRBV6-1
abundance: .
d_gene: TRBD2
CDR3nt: TGTGCCAGCAGTGAAGGGACTAGCGGGGGACTAAGCACAGATACGCAGTATTTT
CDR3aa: CASSEGTSGGLSTDTQYF

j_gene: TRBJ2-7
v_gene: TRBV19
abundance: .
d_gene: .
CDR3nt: TGTGCCAGTAGTATAAGAGCGGGCCACGAGCAGTACTTC
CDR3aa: CASSIRAGHEQYF

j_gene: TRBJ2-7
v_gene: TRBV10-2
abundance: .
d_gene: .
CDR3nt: TGCGCCAGCAGTGAGTCGGGCGGGTCAGGGGGGAAGTACTTC
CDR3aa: CASSESGGSGGKYF

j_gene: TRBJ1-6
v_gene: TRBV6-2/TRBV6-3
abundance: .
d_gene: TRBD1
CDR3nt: TGTGCCAGCAGTTACCCCCAGGGGGGTTCACCCCTCCACTTT
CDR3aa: CASSYPQGGSPLHF

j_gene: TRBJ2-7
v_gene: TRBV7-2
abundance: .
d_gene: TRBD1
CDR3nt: TGTGCCAGCAGCCTAATCGGGGACAGCTCCTACGAGCAGTACTTC
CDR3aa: CASSLIGDSSYEQYF

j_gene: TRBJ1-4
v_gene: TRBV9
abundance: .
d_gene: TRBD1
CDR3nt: TGTGCCAGCAGCGTAGACCACAGGGGGGAACTGTTTTTT
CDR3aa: CASSVDHRGELFF

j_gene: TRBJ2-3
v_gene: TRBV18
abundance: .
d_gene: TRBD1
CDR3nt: TGTGCCAGCTCACTACGAAGACAGGGAGGCACAGATACGCAGTATTTT
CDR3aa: CASSLRRQGGTDTQYF

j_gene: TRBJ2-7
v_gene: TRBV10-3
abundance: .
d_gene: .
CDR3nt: TGTGCCATCAGAGAGGGGGCGGGGGTCTACGAGCAGTACTTC
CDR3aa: CAIREGAGVYEQYF

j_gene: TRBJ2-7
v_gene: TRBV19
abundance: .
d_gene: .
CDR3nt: TGTGCCACCGCCAGGGGCGGTTACTACGAGCAGTACTTC
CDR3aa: CATARGGYYEQYF

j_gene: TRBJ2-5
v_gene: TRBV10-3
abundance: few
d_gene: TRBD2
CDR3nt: TGTGCCATCAGCGGGACTACCAAAGAGACCCAGTACTTC
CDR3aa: CAISGTTKETQYF

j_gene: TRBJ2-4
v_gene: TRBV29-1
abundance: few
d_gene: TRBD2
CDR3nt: TGCAGCGTTCCCGGGACTAGCGAAAACATTCAGTACTTC
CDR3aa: CSVPGTSENIQYF

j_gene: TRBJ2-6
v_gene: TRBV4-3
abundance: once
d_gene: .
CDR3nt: TGCGCCAGCAGCTCGCCACAGGGACATGACCCCTCCTCTGGGGCCAACGTCCTGACTTTC
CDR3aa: CASSSPQGHDPSSGANVLTF

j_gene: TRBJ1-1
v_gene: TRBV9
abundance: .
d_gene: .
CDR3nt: TGTGCCAGCAGCGTAGGATACGGGGCAGGGGCTGAAGCTTTCTTT
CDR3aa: CASSVGYGAGAEAFF

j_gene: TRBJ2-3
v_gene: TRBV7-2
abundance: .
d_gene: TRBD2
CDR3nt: TGTGCCAGCAGCTTAGGAGGCGGGAGGGTGGATACGCAGTATTTT
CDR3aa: CASSLGGGRVDTQYF

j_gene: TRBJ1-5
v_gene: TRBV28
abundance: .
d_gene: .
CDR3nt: TGTGCCAGCAGTCGCCTAGGGGGTACAGGGCGTTATAGCAATCAGCCCCAGCATTTT
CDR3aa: CASSRLGGTGRYSNQPQHF

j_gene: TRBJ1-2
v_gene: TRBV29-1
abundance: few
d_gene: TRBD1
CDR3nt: TGCAGCGTGGTTACCGGGACAGGGGCCAACTATGGCTACACCTTC
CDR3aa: CSVVTGTGANYGYTF

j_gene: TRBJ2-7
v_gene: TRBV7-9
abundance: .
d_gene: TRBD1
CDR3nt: TGTGCCAGCAGCCCCGGACAGGGAGTGAAGGAGCAGTACTTC
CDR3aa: CASSPGQGVKEQYF

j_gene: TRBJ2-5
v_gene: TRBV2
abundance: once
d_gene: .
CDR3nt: TGTGCCAGCAGTGAACCCGCCACAGCGGACCAAGAGACCCAGTACTTC
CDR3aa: CASSEPATADQETQYF

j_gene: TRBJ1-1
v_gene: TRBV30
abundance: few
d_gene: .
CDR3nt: TGTGCCTGGAGTCAGGAGGGTCTGACGGCTTTCTTT
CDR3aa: CAWSQEGLTAFF

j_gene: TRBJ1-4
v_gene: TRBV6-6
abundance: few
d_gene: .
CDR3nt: TGTGCCAGCAGTTACAAGGGGGTGGTGGCTGAAAAACTGTTTTTT
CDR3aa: CASSYKGVVAEKLFF

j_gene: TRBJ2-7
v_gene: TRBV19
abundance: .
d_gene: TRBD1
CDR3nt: TGTGCCAGTAGTTCAACCGGGACAGGACACGAGCAGTACTTC
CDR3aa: CASSSTGTGHEQYF

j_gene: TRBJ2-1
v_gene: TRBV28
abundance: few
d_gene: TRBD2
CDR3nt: TGTGCCAGCAGTCCATTCGCGGGAGCCAACTACAATGAGCAGTTCTTC
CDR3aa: CASSPFAGANYNEQFF

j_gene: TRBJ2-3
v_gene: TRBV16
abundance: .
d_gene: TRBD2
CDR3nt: TGTGCCAGCAGCCCGAATGTGGGTAGGACTAGCGGGTCCAGCACAGATACGCAGTATTTT
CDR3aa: CASSPNVGRTSGSSTDTQYF

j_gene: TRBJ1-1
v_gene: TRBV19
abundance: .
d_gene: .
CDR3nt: TGTGCCAGTACTTACGTGGGGGGGAACACTGAAGCTTTCTTT
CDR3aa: CASTYVGGNTEAFF

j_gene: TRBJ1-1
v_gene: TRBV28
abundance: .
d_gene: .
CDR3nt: TGTGCCAGCAGTTTTTACAGGTTCGCGGGAACTGAAGCTTTCTTT
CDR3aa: CASSFYRFAGTEAFF